Presented here are 30 T cell receptor beta chains from one specimen sequenced in a study of cytomegalovirus exposure and HLA in healthy donors. Primers included in the PCR were 60 Vbeta and 13 Jbeta primers. Some clones are missing from TCRdb's copy, which holds only in-frame ones; the method was immunoSEQ multiplex PCR. The table lists some 150,000 clones, 60% to 85% of them singletons. The sequencing sample was made of PBMCs. The receptor source for this set is a man aged 35 to 55 in good health and CMV-seropositive.

The chain uses TRBV11-1 and TRBJ2-5; 7 bases match TRBD1. Germline lookup yields CDR1 SGHAT and CDR2 FQDESV (reference sequence). The CDR3 sequence is 16 residues long. The V gene end was trimmed by 5 bases and the J gene end by 11 bases; junction bases not matched to a gene: 20. The CDR3 loop reads CASSPGQARLLQPQYF. Written as DNA, the CDR3 is TGTGCCAGCAGCCCTGGACAGGCGCGATTGCTACAGCCGCAGTACTTC. The full variable domain, in which reference TRBV11-1 and TRBJ2-5 provide the parts outside the CDR3, is EAEVAQSPRYKITEKSQAVAFWCDPISGHATLYWYRQILGQGPELLVQFQDESVVDDSQLPKDRFSAERLKGVDSTLKIQPAELGDSAMYLCASSPGQARLLQPQYFGPGTRLLVL.

This chain uses TRBV6-5 with TRBJ1-3; D is unclear. CDR3 length equals 15 residues. Germline V gene lookup returns CDR1 MNHEY and CDR2 SVGAGI. The V and J ends lost 2 bases and 0 bases respectively, with 8 bases between them. CDR3 amino acids: CASSYGRNSGNTIYF. The CDR3 coding sequence is TGTGCCAGCAGTTACGGCAGGAACTCTGGAAACACCATATATTTT.

This chain uses TRBV6-6 with TRBJ2-2; TRBD1 is a possible D gene (5 bases). V dropped 7 bases and J dropped 6 bases, with 18 bases sitting between them. The length of the CDR3 is 15 residues. The germline gives CDR1 MNHNY, CDR2 SVGAGI (reference sequence). In nucleotides, the CDR3 is TGTGCCAGCATTGTCCGCCAGGGTTTGGCCGGGGAGCTGTTTTTT. Translation gives CASIVRQGLAGELFF.

The V call is TRBV19, the J call TRBJ2-5, with a tentative D call TRBD1 (6 bases). TRBJ2-7 explains the end of the DNA better; the J call may be wrong. Germline V CDR1 and CDR2: LNHDA, SQIVND (reference sequence). The CDR3 loop spans 12 amino acids. The CDR3 DNA follows: TGTGCCAGTAGTAAAGACAGGTACGAGCAGTACTTC. Its translation: CASSKDRYEQYF.

The rearrangement uses TRBV5-6 and TRBJ1-1, with TRBD1 matching over 10 bases. The germline V gene encodes CDR1 SGHDT and CDR2 YYEEEE. The CDR3 sequence is 15 residues long. V gave up 4 bases and J gave up 5 bases; unmatched junction bases: 8. As DNA, the CDR3 is TGTGCCAGCAGCGGAGACAGGGGGCGAGGGACTGAAGCTTTCTTT. Translated: CASSGDRGRGTEAFF.

This clone was found once. This chain uses TRBV7-2 with TRBJ2-5; 8 bases are shared with TRBD2. CDR1 SGHTA and CDR2 FQGNSA come from the germline V gene. Unmatched junction bases numbered 12, after V lost 2 bases and J lost 10 bases. This CDR3 region has 15 residues. The DNA of the CDR3 is TGTGCCAGCAGCTTACGCCTGAGCGGGAGACCGATCCAGTACTTC. The encoded protein is CASSLRLSGRPIQYF. The entire variable domain, with the rest obtained from reference TRBV7-2 and TRBJ2-5, is as follows: GAGVSQSPSNKVTEKGKDVELRCDPISGHTALYWYRQSLGQGLEFLIYFQGNSAPDKSGLPSDRFSAERTGGSVSTLTIQRTQQEDSAVYLCASSLRLSGRPIQYFGPGTRLLVL.

This chain links TRBV29-1 with TRBJ1-1; 7 positions agree with TRBD1. Germline CDR1 is SQVTM and CDR2 is ANQGSEA. There are 14 residues in the CDR3. The ends lost 6 bases at V and 8 bases at J; junction bases unmatched: 15. CDR3 sequence (DNA): TGCAGCGTGGGGTTCACGCCAGGGGGTAGGGAAGCTTTCTTT. Its translation: CSVGFTPGGREAFF.

On this clone: The sample has other DNA sequences that encode this CDR3 too. The V call is TRBV27, the J call TRBJ2-1; D is uncertain. V lost 3 bases and J lost 4, with 7 bases in between. The CDR3 is made up of 13 amino acids. CDR1 is MNHEY and CDR2 is SMNVEV in the germline V gene (reference sequence). The CDR3: CASSFRTYNEQFF. Written as DNA, the CDR3 is TGTGCCAGCAGTTTTAGAACTTACAATGAGCAGTTCTTC.

CDR3 sequence: CASSPWTAPRGSYNSPLHF. CDR3 coding DNA: TGTGCCAGCTCACCCTGGACGGCACCGCGGGGCTCCTATAATTCACCCCTCCACTTT. This rearrangement joins TRBV18 to TRBJ1-6; D unclear. The CDR3 covers 19 residues. The V end lost 3 bases, the J end lost 0 bases, and 18 bases lay between the germline ends. Per the germline V gene, CDR1 is KGHSH and CDR2 is LQKENI.

The J gene is TRBJ2-1, the V gene TRBV19; 16 bases are shared with TRBD2. V lost 4 bases, J lost 0 bases, and 9 bases stayed unmatched. The CDR3 runs to 20 residues. The V gene's germline CDR1 is LNHDA and CDR2 SQIVND (reference sequence). For the CDR3, the DNA is TGTGCCAGTAGTACATGGGGGACTAGCGGGAGGGCTAGCTCCTACAATGAGCAGTTCTTC. Its protein is CASSTWGTSGRASSYNEQFF. Full variable domain (remainder filled in from reference TRBV19 and TRBJ2-1): DGGITQSPKYLFRKEGQNVTLSCEQNLNHDAMYWYRQDPGQGLRLIYYSQIVNDFQKGDIAEGYSVSREKKESFPLTVTSAQKNPTAFYLCASSTWGTSGRASSYNEQFFGPGTRLTVL.

The genes are TRBV5-4 and TRBJ2-7, with D tentatively TRBD2 (6 bases). The length of the CDR3 is 13 residues. Germline V lookup: CDR1 SGHNT, CDR2 YYREEE (reference sequence). The germline V and J ends were trimmed by 0 bases and 4 bases, with 8 bases remaining between them. CDR3 in amino acids: CASSLGGKYEQYF. The DNA for the CDR3 is TGTGCCAGCAGCTTGGGCGGGAAATACGAGCAGTACTTC. The entire variable domain, with the rest obtained from reference TRBV5-4 and TRBJ2-7, is as follows: ETGVTQSPTHLIKTRGQQVTLRCSSQSGHNTVSWYQQALGQGPQFIFQYYREEENGRGNFPPRFSGLQFPNYSSELNVNALELDDSALYLCASSLGGKYEQYFGPGTRLTVT.

The V and J genes are TRBV25-1 and TRBJ1-2, with D tentatively TRBD1 (6 bases). The V end lost 2 bases, the J end lost 6 bases, and 19 bases lay between the germline ends. Germline CDR1 MGHDK, CDR2 SYGVNS. The CDR3 covers 16 residues. CDR3 protein: CASSEPPGRGEDGYTF. The CDR3 bases are TGTGCCAGCAGTGAACCTCCCGGCAGGGGTGAAGATGGCTACACCTTC.

This clone was counted once. The J gene is TRBJ2-7, the V gene TRBV19; D is possibly TRBD1 (6 bases). The CDR3 has 14 amino acids. Trimming left V 3 bases short and J 2 bases short, with 11 bases between. Per germline, CDR1 LNHDA and CDR2 SQIVND (reference sequence). DNA for the CDR3: TGTGCCAGTAGTATCCCGGACAGAACCTACGAGCAGTACTTC. Amino acids: CASSIPDRTYEQYF.

Of note for this clone: Other nucleotide sequences in the sample specify the same CDR3. The rearrangement uses TRBV13 and TRBJ2-7; 11 bases agree with TRBD2. The germline gives CDR1 PRHDT, CDR2 FYEKMQ (reference sequence). CDR3 length: 16 amino acids. The trim removed 4 bases at V and 4 bases at J, leaving 9 bases unmatched. The CDR3 nucleotides read TGTGCCAGCAGCTCCCAGGTCGGGACTAGCGGATACGAGCAGTACTTC. Translating it yields CASSSQVGTSGYEQYF.

This chain connects TRBV6-5 to TRBJ1-2, with a weak D call TRBD1 (5 bases). Germline V gives CDR1 MNHEY, CDR2 SVGAGI. The CDR3 has 13 residues. V was cut by 7 bases and J by 4 bases, with 13 bases left in between. Here the CDR3 DNA reads TGTGCCAGCAAGTCAGGGAAAGGCTATGGCTACACCTTC. Amino acids: CASKSGKGYGYTF.

The chain has TRBV5-1 and TRBJ2-2; 9 nucleotides line up with TRBD1. The CDR3 consists of 14 residues. With V trimmed by 4 bases and J by 4 bases, 2 bases remained unmatched. From germline, CDR1 is SGHRS and CDR2 YFSETQ. The CDR3, as DNA: TGCGCCAGCAGCGGGGGACAGGGCACCGGGGAGCTGTTTTTT. The encoded protein is CASSGGQGTGELFF.

V usage is TRBV5-6 and J usage is TRBJ2-3; D is possibly TRBD2 (7 bases). The CDR3 extends over 16 amino acids. In germline, CDR1 is SGHDT, CDR2 YYEEEE. V lost 5 bases to trimming and J lost 3 bases, with 19 bases between them. CDR3 bases: TGTGCCAGCAGGCCATGGTGGGAGGGGACAACAGATACGCAGTATTTT. It encodes CASRPWWEGTTDTQYF.

This chain joins TRBV5-4 and TRBJ2-3, with 13 positions matching TRBD2. Trimming cost V 4 bases and J 3 bases; bases outside gene matches: 11. The CDR3 contains 18 residues. Germline lookup yields CDR1 SGHNT and CDR2 YYREEE (reference sequence). This chain's CDR3 is CASSAFVGLAGDTDTQYF. The CDR3 nucleotides read TGTGCCAGCAGCGCCTTCGTAGGACTAGCGGGAGATACAGATACGCAGTATTTT.

This clone occurred a few times. The CDR3 DNA reads as TGTGCCAGCAGCTTCGGGGGGCTGTACCTGTCGAGGGTTGAAGCTTTCTTT. This gives the protein CASSFGGLYLSRVEAFF. The chain has TRBV5-4 and TRBJ1-1, with D perhaps matching TRBD1 (6 bases). Trimming pared 2 bases from V and 7 bases from J, leaving 24 bases between. CDR1 is SGHNT and CDR2 is YYREEE in the germline V gene (reference sequence). This CDR3 has 17 amino acids.

The rearrangement links TRBV19 to TRBJ2-7; a weak D match, TRBD1 (6 bases). With 6 bases removed from V and 3 bases from J, the gap between germline ends came to 21 bases. CDR1 and CDR2 from the germline V gene are LNHDA and SQIVND (reference sequence). The CDR3 consists of 16 residues. The CDR3 reads CASRLVGAGDGYEQYF. As DNA, the CDR3 is TGTGCCAGTAGACTGGTTGGCGCAGGGGATGGCTACGAGCAGTACTTC.

The genes are TRBV11-2 and TRBJ1-1, with TRBD1 identical over 7 bases. The CDR3 runs to 14 residues. Germline V gene data show CDR1 as SGHAT and CDR2 as FQNNGV. Trimming took 4 bases from V and 4 from J; bases not matched to a gene: 6. The CDR3: CASSSDRVSTEAFF. CDR3 bases: TGTGCCAGCAGCTCAGACAGGGTTTCCACTGAAGCTTTCTTT.

The J gene is TRBJ1-1, the V gene TRBV9; D not certain. The CDR3 has 15 amino acids. V dropped 2 bases and J dropped 7 bases, with 18 bases sitting between them. From germline, CDR1 is SGDLS and CDR2 YYNGEE. The CDR3 region is CASSVGGGPTNEAFF. The CDR3 DNA reads as TGTGCCAGCAGCGTGGGTGGAGGACCGACCAATGAAGCTTTCTTT.

The chain recombines TRBV5-1 with TRBJ1-6; D gene uncertain. The CDR3 contains 15 residues. Trimming removed 0 bases at V and 3 bases at J, with 7 bases between. The germline V gene has CDR1 SGHRS and CDR2 YFSETQ. The CDR3 DNA is TGCGCCAGCAGCTTGGCAGTGAACTATAATTCACCCCTCCACTTT. Translated: CASSLAVNYNSPLHF.

The chain combines TRBV5-5 with TRBJ2-7; a possible D gene is TRBD2 (7 bases). CDR1 is SGHKS, CDR2 YYEKEE, per germline (reference sequence). V dropped 1 base and J dropped 2 bases, with 22 bases sitting between them. This CDR3 has 18 residues. CDR3 residues: CASSLTPGGGASPYEQYF. CDR3 bases: TGTGCCAGCAGCTTGACCCCCGGAGGGGGGGCGAGCCCCTACGAGCAGTACTTC.

This chain connects TRBV27 to TRBJ2-6; tentatively, D is TRBD2 (6 bases). The CDR3 is 17 residues long. V was clipped by 2 bases and J by 0 bases, with 11 bases between them. The germline CDR1 and CDR2 sequences are MNHEY and SMNVEV (reference sequence). In DNA form, the CDR3 reads TGTGCCAGCAGTTTACTAGCGACAAGCTCTGGGGCCAACGTCCTGACTTTC. Translation gives CASSLLATSSGANVLTF. Variable domain in full (rest from reference TRBV27 and TRBJ2-6): EAQVTQNPRYLITVTGKKLTVTCSQNMNHEYMSWYRQDPGLGLRQIYYSMNVEVTDKGDVPEGYKVSRKEKRNFPLILESPSPNQTSLYFCASSLLATSSGANVLTFGAGSRLTVL.

This clone was seen just once. The CDR3 region is CASTQDRSNEKLFF. The CDR3 region has the DNA TGTGCCAGCACCCAAGACAGGTCTAATGAAAAACTGTTTTTT. The chain couples TRBV2 to TRBJ1-4, with a weak D call TRBD1 (6 bases). Germline V gives CDR1 SNHLY, CDR2 FYNNEI. V gave up 7 bases and J gave up 3 bases, with 12 bases separating them. The CDR3 length is 14 residues.

This sequence joins TRBV9 and TRBJ2-3; 7 bases are a match to TRBD2. Germline lookup yields CDR1 SGDLS and CDR2 YYNGEE. The V and J ends lost 2 bases and 2 bases, in that order; junction bases with no gene match: 5. The CDR3 length is 15 residues. DNA of the CDR3: TGTGCCAGCAGCGTGCCGAGGGACTACACAGATACGCAGTATTTT. The encoded protein is CASSVPRDYTDTQYF.

This clone was counted a single time. V usage is TRBV7-3 and J usage is TRBJ2-3; 11 bases map to TRBD2. This CDR3 region has 17 residues. In germline, CDR1 is SGHTA, CDR2 FQGTGA. The ends lost 4 bases at V and 4 bases at J; junction bases unmatched: 10. The CDR3, as DNA: TGTGCCAGCAGCTCCCATCGACTAGCGGGAAGACCAGATACGCAGTATTTT. The encoded protein is CASSSHRLAGRPDTQYF.

The chain has TRBV28 and TRBJ2-1; 11 positions match TRBD2. The length of the CDR3 is 16 residues. J gave up 4 bases and V 6 bases, and 8 bases lay outside the gene matches. The germline V gene encodes CDR1 MDHEN and CDR2 SYDVKM. CDR3 in DNA: TGTGCCAGCAGCCAACCGACTAGCGGGACGTACAATGAGCAGTTCTTC. This translates into CASSQPTSGTYNEQFF.

The sample holds a few counts of this clone. The chain uses TRBV6-5 and TRBJ2-5; 7 nucleotides align to TRBD1. The CDR3 has 14 residues. V lost 6 bases to trimming and J lost 7 bases; unmatched junction nucleotides: 11. Germline assignment: CDR1 MNHEY and CDR2 SVGAGI. The CDR3, as DNA: TGTGCCAGCAGAACTACGACAGGGTGGGGGACCCAGTACTTC. It specifies CASRTTTGWGTQYF.